Each of the 26 T cell receptor beta chains below was sequenced from the same sample in a study of siplizumab effects on memory and regulatory T cells (dated by TCRdb to the late 2010s). The library was made by the immunoSEQ multiplex PCR assay. What TCRdb holds here is the immuneACCESS table cut down to in-frame rearrangements. Part of the clones is not present; checked against another copy, under half of the missing clones reflect an unresolved V gene, and the others are unexplained. The sample data list about 100,000 clones, and more than 85% of these were observed just once. Roughly 0.16% of the sample is in the top ten clones. The sequenced material came from CD4+ T cells sorted from blood. These receptors all stem from a human donor in good health.

The chain has TRBV7-9 and TRBJ1-1; D unresolved. Germline lookup yields CDR1 SEHNR and CDR2 FQNEAQ (reference sequence). The CDR3 consists of 14 residues. V gave up 6 bases and J gave up 0 bases, with 11 bases separating them. The CDR3 spells CASRVDTLNTEAFF. As DNA, the CDR3 is TGTGCCAGCAGGGTTGACACATTGAACACTGAAGCTTTCTTT.

The gene calls are TRBV5-1 and TRBJ2-2; D uncertain. V dropped 0 bases and J dropped 5 bases, with 8 bases sitting between them. Germline V gene data show CDR1 as SGHRS and CDR2 as YFSETQ. The CDR3 totals 14 residues. CDR3: CASSLGTGTGELFF. The CDR3 DNA follows: TGCGCCAGCAGCTTGGGCACTGGTACCGGGGAGCTGTTTTTT.

The rearrangement uses TRBV7-3 and TRBJ2-4, with 13 bases matching TRBD2. V shed 5 bases, J shed 0 bases, and the junction held 10 bases outside the gene matches. Per the germline V gene, CDR1 is SGHTA and CDR2 is FQGTGA. This CDR3 is 19 amino acids long. CDR3 amino acids: CASSATSGGAPIAKNIQYF. The CDR3 nucleotides are TGTGCCAGCAGCGCTACTAGCGGGGGGGCCCCAATAGCCAAAAACATTCAGTACTTC.

The chain links TRBV15 to TRBJ2-5, with 9 bases identical to TRBD2. The J segment lost 5 bases and the V segment lost 1 base, leaving 5 bases of the junction unmatched. Per germline, CDR1 LNHNV and CDR2 YYDKDF (reference sequence). This CDR3 spans 15 amino acids. Written as DNA, the CDR3 is TGTGCCACCAGCAGAGTACCTAGCGGGGTTGAGACCCAGTACTTC. Amino acids: CATSRVPSGVETQYF.

This clone was observed once. The CDR3 reads CASSLAGTFQTQYF. CDR3 coding DNA: TGTGCCAGCAGCTTAGCCGGCACGTTTCAGACCCAGTACTTC. The chain joins TRBV7-2 to TRBJ2-5; D gene uncertain. Germline loops: CDR1 SGHTA, CDR2 FQGNSA. Trimming shortened V by 0 bases and J by 6 bases, and 11 bases separated the two germline ends. CDR3 length: 14 residues.

The chain combines TRBV29-1 with TRBJ2-1, with TRBD2 as a possible D gene (6 bases). Trimming took off 6 bases at V and 4 bases at J, with 7 bases between the two ends. This CDR3 has 11 amino acids. Germline CDR1 and CDR2: SQVTM and ANQGSEA. CDR3 amino acids: CSVGTYNEQFF. The DNA of the CDR3 is TGCAGCGTGGGGACTTACAATGAGCAGTTCTTC.

The genes are TRBV5-1 and TRBJ1-1, with 7 bases aligning to TRBD1. The length of the CDR3 is 15 residues. V dropped 4 bases and J dropped 0; count of bases not matched to a gene: 6. Germline V lookup: CDR1 SGHRS, CDR2 YFSETQ. The CDR3 DNA is TGCGCCAGCAGCGAGGGACAGTTCATGAACACTGAAGCTTTCTTT. It translates to CASSEGQFMNTEAFF. The full variable domain, in which reference TRBV5-1 and TRBJ1-1 provide the parts outside the CDR3, is KAGVTQTPRYLIKTRGQQVTLSCSPISGHRSVSWYQQTPGQGLQFLFEYFSETQRNKGNFPGRFSGRQFSNSRSEMNVSTLELGDSALYLCASSEGQFMNTEAFFGQGTRLTVV.

V and J are TRBV7-2 and TRBJ2-7; 8 nucleotides line up with TRBD2. This CDR3 is 17 amino acids long. In germline, CDR1 is SGHTA, CDR2 FQGNSA. After removal of 3 bases from V and 5 bases from J, the junction contained 15 bases not matched to a gene. CDR3 sequence (DNA): TGTGCCAGCAGCTTTGTTATGACGGGGACTAGAGGCGACGAGCAGTACTTC. Amino acid sequence: CASSFVMTGTRGDEQYF.

The chain couples TRBV5-6 to TRBJ2-1, with 7 bases lining up with TRBD2. The germline V gene encodes CDR1 SGHDT and CDR2 YYEEEE. Trimming took 0 bases from V and 9 from J; bases not matched to a gene: 3. The CDR3 contains 13 residues. The chain's CDR3 is CASSLVGEGEQFF. As DNA, the CDR3 is TGTGCCAGCAGCTTGGTAGGGGAGGGTGAGCAGTTCTTC.

This clone was detected only once. The genes are TRBV10-2 and TRBJ2-2; D is perhaps TRBD1 or TRBD2 (5 bases each). Per germline, CDR1 WSHSY and CDR2 SAAADI. Trimming left V 5 bases short and J 2 bases short, with 9 bases between. This CDR3 has 14 amino acids. The CDR3 coding sequence is TGCGCCAGCAGTACGGGACCAAACACCGGGGAGCTGTTTTTT. It codes for CASSTGPNTGELFF.

The chain combines TRBV4-1 with TRBJ2-5, with 10 nucleotides matching TRBD2. The V and J ends lost 5 bases and 4 bases, in that order; junction bases with no gene match: 7. The germline V gene has CDR1 MGHRA and CDR2 YSYEKL. The CDR3 consists of 15 residues. CDR3: CASSSQRGGLETQYF. The CDR3 nucleotides read TGCGCCAGCAGCTCACAGCGGGGGGGCCTAGAGACCCAGTACTTC.

CDR3 coding DNA: TGTGCCAGCAGCTTATGGGCCCTGAACACTGAAGCTTTCTTT. Amino acid sequence: CASSLWALNTEAFF. The chain joins TRBV5-4 to TRBJ1-1, with unresolved D. The CDR3 spans 14 residues. CDR1 and CDR2 (germline): SGHNT, YYREEE (reference sequence). Trimming took off 2 bases at V and 0 bases at J, with 8 bases between the two ends.

The CDR3 DNA follows: TGTGCCATCGGGGCAGGGCAAGAGACCCAGTACTTC. The encoded protein is CAIGAGQETQYF. The V call is TRBV10-3, the J call TRBJ2-5, with D tentatively TRBD1 (5 bases). The CDR3 has 12 amino acids. Germline assignment: CDR1 ENHRY and CDR2 SYGVKD. V lost 8 bases and J lost 2, with 9 bases in between.

The rearrangement links TRBV4-2 to TRBJ2-3; the D is unclear. The germline V and J ends were trimmed by 4 bases and 2 bases, with 16 bases remaining between them. Germline V gene data show CDR1 as LGHNA and CDR2 as YNFKEQ. This CDR3 spans 16 amino acids. CDR3 in amino acids: CASSLTTHINTDTQYF. CDR3 nucleotide sequence: TGTGCCAGCAGCCTAACGACTCATATTAACACAGATACGCAGTATTTT.

This clone was observed a few times. J is TRBJ2-5 and V is TRBV7-8, with 8 bases matching TRBD1. CDR1 is SGHVS and CDR2 is FQNEAQ in the germline V gene. V dropped 5 bases and J dropped 6; count of bases not matched to a gene: 5. CDR3 length equals 13 residues. This chain's CDR3 is CASSAGGGKTQYF. The CDR3 bases are TGTGCCAGCAGCGCAGGGGGCGGAAAGACCCAGTACTTC.

The chain links TRBV19 to TRBJ1-2; D call uncertain. The CDR3 runs 15 residues. The germline CDR1 and CDR2 sequences are LNHDA and SQIVND (reference sequence). The germline V and J ends were trimmed by 0 bases and 2 bases, with 10 bases remaining between them. The CDR3 DNA is TGTGCCAGTAGTATAGAGGTACACGCGAACTATGGCTACACCTTC. Its translation: CASSIEVHANYGYTF.

The CDR3 sequence: CASRPPEGPNIQYF. The CDR3 DNA reads as TGTGCAAGTCGCCCTCCAGAGGGGCCGAACATTCAGTACTTC. The chain has TRBV12-2 and TRBJ2-4. TRBV12-2 is termed a pseudogene. The CDR3 is 14 amino acids.

This sequence joins TRBV13 and TRBJ2-2, with 8 bases lining up with TRBD1. The CDR3 covers 15 residues. Per the germline V gene, CDR1 is PRHDT and CDR2 is FYEKMQ (reference sequence). J lost 4 bases, V lost 5 bases, and 6 bases had no gene match. The DNA for the CDR3 is TGTGCCAGCAGCGTCGACAGGGGTTTCACCGGGGAGCTGTTTTTT. Amino acid sequence: CASSVDRGFTGELFF.

The chain recombines TRBV11-2 with TRBJ2-7, with D possibly TRBD1 on 5 matching bases. Germline values: CDR1 SGHAT, CDR2 FQNNGV. The ends were cut back, 3 bases at V and 4 bases at J, with 13 bases in the middle. The CDR3 loop spans 14 amino acids. CDR3 region: CASSFATEPYEQYF. The CDR3 DNA reads TGTGCCAGCAGCTTCGCGACAGAACCTTACGAGCAGTACTTC.

The chain joins TRBV6-1 to TRBJ1-1; D is ambiguous. Between the trimmed V and J ends, which lost 5 bases and 1 base, there was a span of 8 bases. The V gene's germline CDR1 is MNHNS and CDR2 SASEGT. The CDR3 runs to 13 residues. CDR3 in DNA: TGTGCCAGCAGTCCCCCGGGGAACACTGAAGCTTTCTTT. Translating gives CASSPPGNTEAFF.

The chain links TRBV5-4 to TRBJ2-2, with D perhaps TRBD2 (6 bases). V was trimmed by 7 bases and J by 4 bases, leaving 20 bases between them. Germline V CDR1 and CDR2: SGHNT, YYREEE (reference sequence). This CDR3 has 16 residues. The CDR3 sequence is CASQGRGKSITGELFF. CDR3 sequence (DNA): TGTGCCAGCCAGGGACGGGGGAAGTCGATCACCGGGGAGCTGTTTTTT.

This chain links TRBV7-9 with TRBJ2-7; TRBD1 matches 9 bases. V lost 5 bases, J lost 3 bases, and 8 bases stayed unmatched. The germline gives CDR1 SEHNR, CDR2 FQNEAQ (reference sequence). The length of the CDR3 is 15 residues. DNA of the CDR3: TGTGCCAGCAGCCCTCGACAGGGGGATTTCTACGAGCAGTACTTC. Protein sequence: CASSPRQGDFYEQYF.

The V call is TRBV27, the J call TRBJ1-5, with D maybe TRBD1 (5 bases). Germline lookup yields CDR1 MNHEY and CDR2 SMNVEV (reference sequence). Trimming pared 7 bases from V and 3 bases from J, leaving 16 bases between. The CDR3 is 15 residues long. Here the CDR3 DNA reads TGTGCCAGCACCCCTCAGGGAAGAGACAATCAGCCCCAGCATTTT. This translates into CASTPQGRDNQPQHF.

The J gene is TRBJ2-5, the V gene TRBV5-1; TRBD2 agrees at 9 bases. The length of the CDR3 is 16 residues. Germline-derived CDR1 and CDR2 are SGHRS and YFSETQ. V was pared by 2 bases and J by 2 bases, with 7 bases of the junction left unmatched. CDR3: CASSFSGGHSQETQYF. CDR3 in DNA: TGCGCCAGCAGCTTTAGCGGGGGACATTCTCAAGAGACCCAGTACTTC.

The chain employs TRBV6-1 and TRBJ1-2, with 8 bases lining up with TRBD1. Germline CDR1 and CDR2: MNHNS and SASEGT. Losses at the gene ends were 2 bases for V and 4 bases for J; bases not matched to a gene: 6. The CDR3 runs to 15 residues. The CDR3 coding sequence is TGTGCCAGCAGTGAAACAGGGGGACGGGTCTATGGCTACACCTTC. It translates to CASSETGGRVYGYTF.

The V call is TRBV7-9, the J call TRBJ1-1; TRBD1 is a possible D gene (5 bases). This CDR3 is 13 amino acids long. Germline V lookup: CDR1 SEHNR, CDR2 FQNEAQ (reference sequence). V gave up 1 base and J gave up 4 bases, with 7 bases separating them. CDR3 sequence reads: CASSLGGVTEAFF. Written as DNA, the CDR3 is TGTGCCAGCAGCTTAGGGGGCGTCACTGAAGCTTTCTTT.